These 4 T cell receptor beta chains were sequenced from one sample in a study of siplizumab effects on memory and regulatory T cells. Produced via immunoSEQ multiplex PCR; TCRdb's table is partial and in-frame only. The data contain about 110,000 clones, about nine tenths of them singletons. Sequencing was done on a sample of CD4+ T cells sorted from blood. These receptors came from a human donor in good health.

This clone was observed a single time. In DNA, the CDR3 is TGCGCCAGCAGCCCCGGAATTGGTAGCGAAAAACTGTTTTTT. Protein product: CASSPGIGSEKLFF. The chain couples TRBV5-1 to TRBJ1-4, with no clear D. CDR3 length: 14 amino acids. The germline V and J ends were trimmed by 4 bases and 8 bases, with 15 bases remaining between them. Germline CDR1 SGHRS, CDR2 YFSETQ. Full variable domain (missing parts from reference TRBV5-1 and TRBJ1-4): KAGVTQTPRYLIKTRGQQVTLSCSPISGHRSVSWYQQTPGQGLQFLFEYFSETQRNKGNFPGRFSGRQFSNSRSEMNVSTLELGDSALYLCASSPGIGSEKLFFGSGTQLSVL.

The rearrangement links TRBV10-3 to TRBJ2-3; TRBD2 aligns across 10 bases. This CDR3 contains 16 residues. Germline-derived CDR1 and CDR2 are ENHRY and SYGVKD. V gave up 2 bases and J gave up 1 base; unmatched junction bases: 3. CDR3 in DNA: TGTGCCATCAGTGAGGGAGGGACTAGCGGCACAGATACGCAGTATTTT. Its translation is CAISEGGTSGTDTQYF.

CDR3 region: CASSPSPDQPQHF. In nucleotides, the CDR3 is TGTGCCAGCAGCCCCTCTCCGGATCAGCCCCAGCATTTT. V is TRBV7-2 and J is TRBJ1-5; no clear D gene. Germline V gives CDR1 SGHTA, CDR2 FQGNSA. This CDR3 has 13 amino acids. Trimming shortened V by 5 bases and J by 5 bases, and 10 bases separated the two germline ends.

The chain uses TRBV7-2 and TRBJ1-1; no definite D call. The V gene's germline CDR1 is SGHTA and CDR2 FQGNSA. The CDR3 is made up of 11 amino acids. V gave up 5 bases and J gave up 6 bases, with 7 bases separating them. This chain's CDR3 is CASSPGPEAFF. Written as DNA, the CDR3 is TGTGCCAGCAGCCCTGGTCCTGAAGCTTTCTTT.